These 12 T cell receptor beta chains share one sample of origin, sequenced in a study of identical twins. TCRdb reprocessed the 5' RACE reads via MiXCR and lists one record per CDR3 protein. The table records 250,000 to 350,000 distinct CDR3 sequences, more than 6.5% of them present only once. The sample was also reused in another study, on yellow fever vaccine responses in identical twins.

The sample consisted of memory (CD45RO+) T cells sorted from blood. The origin of the receptors is a woman between 18 and 29 years old in good health.

The chain is built from TRBV19 and TRBJ1-1; no clear D gene. The germline V gene encodes CDR1 LNHDA and CDR2 SQIVND (reference sequence). The CDR3 consists of 14 residues. Trimming shortened V by 1 base and J by 5 bases, and 11 bases separated the two germline ends. CDR3: CASSIGKVRTEAFF. In nucleotides, the CDR3 is TGTGCCAGTAGTATAGGAAAAGTGAGAACTGAAGCTTTCTTT.

This clonotype ranks as medium-sized. V is TRBV29-1 and J is TRBJ1-2; 7 bases align to TRBD1. From germline, CDR1 is SQVTM and CDR2 ANQGSEA. This CDR3 comprises 13 residues. V lost 5 bases, J lost 6 bases, and 9 bases stayed unmatched. CDR3: CSVLPGGVHGYTF. CDR3 nucleotide sequence: TGCAGCGTTCTTCCAGGGGGAGTCCATGGCTACACCTTC. Using reference TRBV29-1 and TRBJ1-2 for the parts outside the CDR3, the full variable domain is SAVISQKPSRDICQRGTSLTIQCQVDSQVTMMFWYRQQPGQSLTLIATANQGSEATYESGFVIDKFPISRPNLTFSTLTVSNMSPEDSSIYLCSVLPGGVHGYTFGSGTRLTVV.

In this sample, this clonotype turned up a few times. The chain recombines TRBV11-1 with TRBJ2-1; D is possibly TRBD1 (5 bases). Germline values: CDR1 SGHAT, CDR2 FQDESV (reference sequence). The V gene lost 11 bases and the J gene lost 14 bases, with 16 bases spanning the gap. This CDR3 contains 10 residues. The CDR3 here is CAGAGSPEFF. The CDR3 DNA is TGTGCCGGTGCAGGGTCGCCCGAGTTCTTC.

The chain uses TRBV20-1 and TRBJ2-1; 7 bases line up with TRBD1. This CDR3 comprises 14 residues. Germline V CDR1 and CDR2: DFQATT, SNEGSKA (reference sequence). The V segment lost 5 bases and the J segment 5 bases; nucleotides outside the gene matches: 9. CDR3 amino acids: CSAAGTAPNNEQFF. CDR3 DNA: TGCAGTGCTGCCGGGACAGCCCCTAACAATGAGCAGTTCTTC.

This clonotype was found many times. Its ends do not fully match the called genes, so a read error is possible. The V gene is TRBV6-5, the J gene TRBJ2-2; D possibly corresponds to TRBD2 (5 bases). Germline-derived CDR1 and CDR2 are MNHEY and SVGAGI. The CDR3 has 16 residues. CDR3 sequence: CASSYSGGGNTGELFF. The CDR3 DNA reads as TGTGCCAGCAGTTACTCAGGAGGTGGGAACACCGGGGAGCTGTTTTTC.

This chain links TRBV2 with TRBJ1-2, with D possibly matching TRBD1 (6 bases). This CDR3 spans 14 amino acids. V dropped 4 bases and J dropped 5 bases, with 14 bases sitting between them. Germline V gene lookup returns CDR1 SNHLY and CDR2 FYNNEI. CDR3 amino acids: CASSATSGAYGYTF. As DNA, the CDR3 is TGTGCCAGCAGTGCGACGTCGGGGGCGTATGGCTACACCTTC.

Only a few counts were recorded for this clonotype. The J gene is TRBJ2-5, the V gene TRBV5-8; D might be TRBD1 (6 bases). CDR3 length: 13 residues. Trimming cost V 6 bases and J 6 bases, with 15 bases left between them. CDR1 is SGHTS, CDR2 YDEGEE, per germline. DNA of the CDR3: TGTGCCAGCAAACAAAACAGGGACCAGACCCAGTACTTC. It encodes CASKQNRDQTQYF. Full variable domain (outside the CDR3, taken from reference TRBV5-8 and TRBJ2-5): EAGVTQSPTHLIKTRGQQATLRCSPISGHTSVYWYQQALGLGLQFLLWYDEGEERNRGNFPPRFSGRQFPNYSSELNVNALELEDSALYLCASKQNRDQTQYFGPGTRLLVL.

This chain joins TRBV4-1 and TRBJ1-4; 9 nucleotides match TRBD1. The germline CDR1 and CDR2 sequences are MGHRA and YSYEKL. J lost 5 bases, V lost 3 bases, and 4 bases had no gene match. This CDR3 has 15 residues. CDR3 DNA sequence: TGCGCCAGCAGCCAGGGACAGGGAAAAAATGAAAAACTGTTTTTT. Protein: CASSQGQGKNEKLFF.

V usage is TRBV27 and J usage is TRBJ2-3, with TRBD2 identical over 9 bases. Germline-derived CDR1 and CDR2 are MNHEY and SMNVEV (reference sequence). Unmatched junction bases numbered 9, after V lost 6 bases and J lost 8 bases. This CDR3 comprises 14 residues. DNA of the CDR3: TGTGCCAGCAGAAACCCGGGACTAGCAAGTACGCAGTATTTT. Translated, it gives CASRNPGLASTQYF.

This clonotype was detected ten times or more. The CDR3 DNA reads TGTGCCACCAGTGATACCCCCGGACTAGCGGAGGTCGAGACCCAGTACTTC. Translation gives CATSDTPGLAEVETQYF. The rearrangement uses TRBV24-1 and TRBJ2-5; TRBD2 matches 10 bases. This CDR3 contains 17 residues. Germline V gives CDR1 KGHDR, CDR2 SFDVKD. The ends lost 3 bases at V and 5 bases at J; junction bases unmatched: 11.

This clonotype was seen many times. The V gene is TRBV18, the J gene TRBJ2-7, with TRBD1 as a possible D gene (5 bases). The CDR3 runs 12 residues. V lost 3 bases, J lost 4 bases, and 7 bases lay in between. Per the germline V gene, CDR1 is KGHSH and CDR2 is LQKENI. The chain's CDR3 is CASSPAGYEQYV. DNA of the CDR3: TGTGCCAGCTCACCGGCAGGGTACGAGCAGTACGTC.

The chain couples TRBV9 to TRBJ1-2, with D hard to call. V was clipped by 0 bases and J by 2 bases, with 11 bases between them. There are 15 residues in the CDR3. CDR1 is SGDLS, CDR2 YYNGEE, per germline. CDR3 DNA: TGTGCCAGCAGCGTAGATCAGGCGGCGAACTATGGCTACACCTTC. Amino acids: CASSVDQAANYGYTF.